The clone carrying this T cell receptor (beta chain) was counted between two and nine times. Its antigen is as yet unknown. The sample is drawn from a study of T-cell memory formation after mild COVID-19. Findings and caveats of the study: Contracting clones from day 15 to 85 showed balanced CD4/CD8; later expanders favored CD4+.

V lost 3 bases to trimming and J lost 6 bases, with 10 bases between them. Germline assignment: CDR1 KGHDR and CDR2 SFDVKD. The CDR3 loop spans 14 amino acids. One entry per CDR3 protein results from TCRdb running MiXCR on the 5' RACE reads. The sample includes roughly 13,000 distinct CDR3 sequences, 14% of them seen just once. The chain combines TRBV24-1 with TRBJ2-2, with D possibly matching TRBD1 (5 bases). Sequencing was carried out using PBMCs or a T cell subset sorted from them (not recorded which). The sequence was obtained from a man younger than 35 who had mild COVID-19 (a few samples of this study predate the infection). Cell type and time point are not known. CDR3 protein: CATSDPTVPGELFF. The CDR3 DNA is TGTGCCACCAGTGATCCGACAGTACCCGGGGAGCTGTTTTTT.